This TCR beta chain was recorded in a study of T cell repertoires in cytomegalovirus infection. At the level of the study: Recently identified HLA-C-restricted CMV epitopes and well-studied HLA-B-restricted CMV epitopes were used by the study.

Whole-study findings and limits: Dominating the ex vivo response were HLA-C-restricted CMV-specific TCR beta clonotypes.

Per germline, CDR1 LNHDA and CDR2 SQIVND (reference sequence). The V and J ends lost 11 bases and 7 bases respectively, with 14 bases between them. The CDR3 runs 11 residues. TCRdb itself ran the reads through MiXCR, one entry per CDR3 protein. The sample lists some 560,000 distinct CDR3 sequences, around two fifths occurring once. Worth noting for this clonotype: The antigen is undetermined.

The chain links TRBV19 to TRBJ1-1; D perhaps matches TRBD1 (5 bases). The clonotype originates from a human donor in good health (CMV status not recorded). Some clones in this sample may be carry-over from other donors' samples. The source was cultured PBMCs, collected from culture after CMV antigen stimulation. As DNA, the CDR3 is TGTGCCTGCCGCAGGGCAGGTGAAGCTTTCTTT. Translating it yields CACRRAGEAFF.